The entry below gives a single T cell receptor (beta chain) sequence along with its context. These data come from a study of blood T cell repertoires in COVID-19. Per the original methods: Reference gene primer amplification gave estimated nucleated cell counts. Method: immunoSEQ multiplex PCR; TCRdb's copy keeps in-frame clones and lacks some. V, J and clone size are taken as reported in that table, and D and trimming were inferred from the DNA itself. The table has under 100,000 clones, 70% to 90% seen once; the top ten hold more than 4%. Sequencing input: peripheral blood. This clonotype originated in a man aged 35 to 55 with acute or convalescent COVID-19.

CDR3 sequence: CASRGAGATEAFF. DNA of the CDR3: TGTGCCAGTAGGGGGGCGGGGGCCACTGAAGCTTTCTTT. V and J are TRBV19 and TRBJ1-1, with D maybe TRBD1 (6 bases). Germline V lookup: CDR1 LNHDA, CDR2 SQIVND (reference sequence). This CDR3 has 13 amino acids. With 6 bases removed from V and 4 bases from J, the gap between germline ends came to 12 bases.